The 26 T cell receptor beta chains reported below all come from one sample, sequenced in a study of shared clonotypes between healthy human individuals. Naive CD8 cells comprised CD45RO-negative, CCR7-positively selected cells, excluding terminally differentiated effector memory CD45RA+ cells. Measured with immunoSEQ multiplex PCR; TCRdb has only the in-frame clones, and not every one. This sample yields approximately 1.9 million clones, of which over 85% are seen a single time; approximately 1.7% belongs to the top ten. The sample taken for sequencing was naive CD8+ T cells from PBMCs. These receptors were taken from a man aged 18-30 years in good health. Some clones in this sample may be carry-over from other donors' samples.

In DNA, the CDR3 is TGTGCCAGCAGCCTGACTCCACAAGAGACCCAGTACTTC. Protein: CASSLTPQETQYF. The chain combines TRBV27 with TRBJ2-5, with D unresolved. This CDR3 comprises 13 residues. CDR1 and CDR2 from the germline V gene are MNHEY and SMNVEV (reference sequence). V was cut by 6 bases and J by 2 bases, with 10 bases left in between.

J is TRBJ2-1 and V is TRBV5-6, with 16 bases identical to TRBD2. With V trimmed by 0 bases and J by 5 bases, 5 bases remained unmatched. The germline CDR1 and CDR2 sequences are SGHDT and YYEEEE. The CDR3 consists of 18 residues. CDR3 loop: CASSLGGLAGGSNNEQFF. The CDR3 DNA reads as TGTGCCAGCAGCTTGGGGGGACTAGCGGGAGGGTCAAACAATGAGCAGTTCTTC. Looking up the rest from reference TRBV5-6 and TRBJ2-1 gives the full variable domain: DAGVTQSPTHLIKTRGQQVTLRCSPKSGHDTVSWYQQALGQGPQFIFQYYEEEERQRGNFPDRFSGHQFPNYSSELNVNALLLGDSALYLCASSLGGLAGGSNNEQFFGPGTRLTVL.

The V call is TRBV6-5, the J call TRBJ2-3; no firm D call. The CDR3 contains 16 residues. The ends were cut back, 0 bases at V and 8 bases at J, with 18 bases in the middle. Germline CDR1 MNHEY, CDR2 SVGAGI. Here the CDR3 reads CASSYSDGERVGTQYF. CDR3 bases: TGTGCCAGCAGTTACTCCGACGGAGAAAGGGTCGGTACGCAGTATTTT.

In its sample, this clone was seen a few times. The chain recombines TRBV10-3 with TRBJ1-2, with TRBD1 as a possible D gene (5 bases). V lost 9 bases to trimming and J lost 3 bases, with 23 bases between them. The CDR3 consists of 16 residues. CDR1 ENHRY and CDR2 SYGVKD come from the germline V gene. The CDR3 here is CAIRDELAGRDYGYTF. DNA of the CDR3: TGTGCCATTAGGGATGAGCTGGCAGGGAGGGACTATGGCTACACCTTC.

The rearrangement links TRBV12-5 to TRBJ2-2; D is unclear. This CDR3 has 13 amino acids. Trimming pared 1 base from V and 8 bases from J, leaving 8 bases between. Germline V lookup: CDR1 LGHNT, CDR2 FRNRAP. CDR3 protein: CASGLAPFGELFF. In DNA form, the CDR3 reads TGTGCTAGTGGTTTGGCACCCTTTGGGGAGCTGTTTTTT.

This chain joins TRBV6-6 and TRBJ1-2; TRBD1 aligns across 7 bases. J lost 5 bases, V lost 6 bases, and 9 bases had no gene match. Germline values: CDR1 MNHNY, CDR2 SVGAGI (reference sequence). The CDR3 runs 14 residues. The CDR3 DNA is TGTGCCAGCAGCAACAGGGGCGAGGGTTATGGCTACACCTTC. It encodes CASSNRGEGYGYTF.

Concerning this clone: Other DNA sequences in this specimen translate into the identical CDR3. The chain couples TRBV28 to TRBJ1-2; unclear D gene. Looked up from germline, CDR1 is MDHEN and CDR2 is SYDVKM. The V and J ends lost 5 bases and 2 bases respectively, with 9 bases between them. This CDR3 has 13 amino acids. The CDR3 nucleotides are TGTGCCAGCAGTCCGACAACCAACTATGGCTACACCTTC. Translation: CASSPTTNYGYTF.

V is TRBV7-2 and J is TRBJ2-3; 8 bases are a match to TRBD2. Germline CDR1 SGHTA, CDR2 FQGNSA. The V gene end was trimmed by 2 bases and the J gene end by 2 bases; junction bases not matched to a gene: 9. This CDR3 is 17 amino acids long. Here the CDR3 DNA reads TGTGCCAGCAGCTTAACATGGCTAGCGGGCAACACAGATACGCAGTATTTT. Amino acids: CASSLTWLAGNTDTQYF.

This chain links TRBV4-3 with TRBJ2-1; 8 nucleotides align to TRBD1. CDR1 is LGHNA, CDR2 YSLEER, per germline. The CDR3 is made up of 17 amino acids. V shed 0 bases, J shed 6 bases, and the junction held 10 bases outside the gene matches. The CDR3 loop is CASSQDVWQGAANEQFF. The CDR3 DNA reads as TGCGCCAGCAGCCAAGATGTTTGGCAGGGGGCGGCCAATGAGCAGTTCTTC.

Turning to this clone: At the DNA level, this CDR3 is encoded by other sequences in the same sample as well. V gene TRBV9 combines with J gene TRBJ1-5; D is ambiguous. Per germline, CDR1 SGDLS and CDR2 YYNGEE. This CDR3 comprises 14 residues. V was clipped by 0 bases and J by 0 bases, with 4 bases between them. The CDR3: CASSVGYSNQPQHF. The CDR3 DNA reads TGTGCCAGCAGCGTAGGTTATAGCAATCAGCCCCAGCATTTT.

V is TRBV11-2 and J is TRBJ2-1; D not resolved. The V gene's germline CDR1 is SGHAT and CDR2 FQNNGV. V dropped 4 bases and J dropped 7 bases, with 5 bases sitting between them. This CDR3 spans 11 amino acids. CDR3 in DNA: TGTGCCAGCAGCTGGTGGAATGAGCAGTTCTTC. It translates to CASSWWNEQFF.

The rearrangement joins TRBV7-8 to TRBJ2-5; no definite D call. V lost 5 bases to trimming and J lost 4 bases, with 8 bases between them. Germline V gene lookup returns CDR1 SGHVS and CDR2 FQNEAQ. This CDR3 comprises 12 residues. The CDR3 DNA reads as TGTGCCAGCAGCCAGGATACAGAGACCCAGTACTTC. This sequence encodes CASSQDTETQYF.

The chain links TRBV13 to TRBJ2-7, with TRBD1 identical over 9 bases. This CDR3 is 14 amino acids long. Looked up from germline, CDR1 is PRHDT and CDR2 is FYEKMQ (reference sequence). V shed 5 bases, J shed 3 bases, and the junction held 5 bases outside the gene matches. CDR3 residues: CASSAHRGLYEQYF. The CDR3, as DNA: TGTGCCAGCAGCGCCCACAGGGGGCTCTACGAGCAGTACTTC.

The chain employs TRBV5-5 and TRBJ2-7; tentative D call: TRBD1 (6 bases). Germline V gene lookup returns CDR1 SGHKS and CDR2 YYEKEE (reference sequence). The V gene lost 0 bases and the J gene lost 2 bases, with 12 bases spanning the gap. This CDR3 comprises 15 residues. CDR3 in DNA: TGTGCCAGCAGCTTGGCTTACGACAGGCCCTACGAGCAGTACTTC. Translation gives CASSLAYDRPYEQYF.

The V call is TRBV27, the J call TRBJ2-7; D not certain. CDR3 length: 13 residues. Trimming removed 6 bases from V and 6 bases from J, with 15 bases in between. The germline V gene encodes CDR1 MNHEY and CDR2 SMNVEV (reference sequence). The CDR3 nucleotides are TGTGCCAGCAGCACCCGTGGCCTGGGCGAGCAGTACTTC. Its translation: CASSTRGLGEQYF.

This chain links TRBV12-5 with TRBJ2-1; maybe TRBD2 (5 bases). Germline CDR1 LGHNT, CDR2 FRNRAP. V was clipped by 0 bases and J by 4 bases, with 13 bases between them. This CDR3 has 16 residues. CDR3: CASGLVEGGPYNEQFF. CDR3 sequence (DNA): TGTGCTAGTGGTTTGGTAGAGGGCGGGCCTTACAATGAGCAGTTCTTC.

The CDR3 sequence: CASSFRDPYEQYF. In DNA form, the CDR3 reads TGTGCCAGCAGCTTTAGGGACCCCTACGAGCAGTACTTC. This sequence joins TRBV6-5 and TRBJ2-7; D tentatively reads TRBD1 or TRBD2 (5 bases each). CDR3 length equals 13 residues. The V gene's germline CDR1 is MNHEY and CDR2 SVGAGI. Trimming removed 6 bases at V and 2 bases at J, with 11 bases between.

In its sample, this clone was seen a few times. Written as DNA, the CDR3 is TGTGCCAGCAGCCCCTCCCAGGGACCGAACACTGAAGCTTTCTTT. This encodes CASSPSQGPNTEAFF. The V and J genes are TRBV7-3 and TRBJ1-1, with D possibly being TRBD1 (5 bases). Trimming removed 5 bases at V and 1 base at J, with 14 bases between. CDR1 and CDR2 (germline): SGHTA, FQGTGA. The CDR3 totals 15 residues.

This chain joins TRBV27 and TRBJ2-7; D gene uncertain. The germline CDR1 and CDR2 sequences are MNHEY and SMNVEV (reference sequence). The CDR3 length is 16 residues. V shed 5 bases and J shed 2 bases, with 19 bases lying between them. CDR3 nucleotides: TGTGCCAGCAGTGCCTCAAGGTCGAGAGGTGCCTACGAGCAGTACTTC. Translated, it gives CASSASRSRGAYEQYF.

CDR3 in DNA: TGTGCCACCTTTGACTGGAACTATGGCTACACCTTC. It is translated as CATFDWNYGYTF. The chain recombines TRBV27 with TRBJ1-2; unclear D gene. Trimming shortened V by 10 bases and J by 2 bases, and 11 bases separated the two germline ends. This CDR3 contains 12 residues. The germline V gene encodes CDR1 MNHEY and CDR2 SMNVEV (reference sequence).

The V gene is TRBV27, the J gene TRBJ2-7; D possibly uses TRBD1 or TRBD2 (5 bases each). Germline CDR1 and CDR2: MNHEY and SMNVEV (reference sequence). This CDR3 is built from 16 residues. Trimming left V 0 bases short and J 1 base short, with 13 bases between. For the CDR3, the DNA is TGTGCCAGCAGTTTATCGGGGGAGAGAGGATCCTACGAGCAGTACTTC. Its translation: CASSLSGERGSYEQYF.

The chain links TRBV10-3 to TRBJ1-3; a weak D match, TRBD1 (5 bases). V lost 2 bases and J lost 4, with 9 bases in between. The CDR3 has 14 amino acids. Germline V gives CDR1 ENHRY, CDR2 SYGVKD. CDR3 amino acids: CAISEAGKGNTIYF. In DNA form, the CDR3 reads TGTGCCATCAGTGAGGCAGGGAAAGGAAACACCATATATTTT.

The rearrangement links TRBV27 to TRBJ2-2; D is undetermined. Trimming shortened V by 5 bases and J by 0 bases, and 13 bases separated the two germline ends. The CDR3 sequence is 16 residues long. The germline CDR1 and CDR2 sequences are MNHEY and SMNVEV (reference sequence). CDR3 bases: TGTGCCAGCAGTCTCCGATACAACCCGAACACCGGGGAGCTGTTTTTT. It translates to CASSLRYNPNTGELFF.

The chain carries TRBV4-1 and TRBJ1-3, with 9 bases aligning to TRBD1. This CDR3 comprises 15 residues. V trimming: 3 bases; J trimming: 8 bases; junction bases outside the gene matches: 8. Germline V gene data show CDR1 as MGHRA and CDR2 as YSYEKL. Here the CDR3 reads CASSHGTGSADTIYF. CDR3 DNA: TGCGCCAGCAGCCACGGGACAGGGTCTGCAGACACCATATATTTT.

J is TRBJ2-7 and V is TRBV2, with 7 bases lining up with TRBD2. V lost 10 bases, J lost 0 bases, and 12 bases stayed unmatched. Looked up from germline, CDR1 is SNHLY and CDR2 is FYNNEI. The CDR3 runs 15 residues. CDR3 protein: CAIRGVEGSSYEQYF. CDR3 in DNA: TGTGCCATCCGGGGGGTAGAGGGGAGCTCCTACGAGCAGTACTTC.

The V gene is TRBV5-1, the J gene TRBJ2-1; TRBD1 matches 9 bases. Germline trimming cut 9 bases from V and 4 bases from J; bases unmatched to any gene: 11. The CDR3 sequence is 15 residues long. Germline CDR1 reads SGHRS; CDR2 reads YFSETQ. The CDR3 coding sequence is TGCGCCACGCGCGGGTGGACAGGGGATTACAATGAGCAGTTCTTC. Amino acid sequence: CATRGWTGDYNEQFF.